This is a list of T cell receptor beta chains from one sample in a study of cytomegalovirus exposure and HLA in healthy donors. Sequencing used immunoSEQ multiplex PCR; TCRdb keeps in-frame clones, though not all of them. Of 90,000 to 100,000 clones listed, roughly 81% are singletons. What was sequenced was PBMCs. The receptors shown here come from a man aged 35-49 years in good health and CMV-seronegative. Both conserved end residues are part of each CDR3. The order of the fields is D gene, clone size, V gene, J gene, CDR3 protein, CDR3 DNA. D genes are given only for firm matches. Expanded clones are given a class, and other clones once, few, many or no size at all.

>.|few|TRBV15|TRBJ1-2
CATSRGGLHGYTF
TGTGCCACCAGCAGAGGGGGACTACATGGCTACACCTTC
>.|.|TRBV6-4|TRBJ1-6
CASSSTAAPYSPLHF
TGTGCCAGCAGCTCAACGGCGGCCCCGTATTCACCCCTCCACTTT
>TRBD1|.|TRBV29-1|TRBJ1-4
CSANKGAEKLFF
TGCAGCGCCAACAAGGGGGCTGAAAAACTGTTTTTT
>.|.|TRBV19|TRBJ1-1
CASSIDLVGARMNTEAFF
TGTGCCAGTAGTATAGATTTGGTGGGGGCCCGCATGAACACTGAAGCTTTCTTT
>TRBD1|.|TRBV11-2|TRBJ2-1
CASSLRTGGVNEQFF
TGTGCCAGCAGCCTCCGGACAGGGGGCGTCAATGAGCAGTTCTTC
>.|.|TRBV4-1|TRBJ2-7
CASSRNQGKGEQYF
TGCGCCAGCAGCCGAAATCAGGGGAAGGGCGAGCAGTACTTC
>TRBD1|.|TRBV5-1|TRBJ2-7
CASSSGQLGEQYF
TGCGCCAGCAGCTCGGGACAGCTGGGCGAGCAGTACTTC
>TRBD1|.|TRBV5-5|TRBJ2-7
CASSLSGDSPYEQYF
TGTGCCAGCAGCTTGTCTGGGGACAGCCCCTACGAGCAGTACTTC
>TRBD1|once|TRBV19|TRBJ1-5
CASREGQMNQPQHF
TGTGCCAGTAGGGAGGGACAGATGAATCAGCCCCAGCATTTT
>.|.|TRBV7-9|TRBJ1-2
CASSATELYGYTF
TGTGCCAGCAGCGCGACCGAACTATATGGCTACACCTTC